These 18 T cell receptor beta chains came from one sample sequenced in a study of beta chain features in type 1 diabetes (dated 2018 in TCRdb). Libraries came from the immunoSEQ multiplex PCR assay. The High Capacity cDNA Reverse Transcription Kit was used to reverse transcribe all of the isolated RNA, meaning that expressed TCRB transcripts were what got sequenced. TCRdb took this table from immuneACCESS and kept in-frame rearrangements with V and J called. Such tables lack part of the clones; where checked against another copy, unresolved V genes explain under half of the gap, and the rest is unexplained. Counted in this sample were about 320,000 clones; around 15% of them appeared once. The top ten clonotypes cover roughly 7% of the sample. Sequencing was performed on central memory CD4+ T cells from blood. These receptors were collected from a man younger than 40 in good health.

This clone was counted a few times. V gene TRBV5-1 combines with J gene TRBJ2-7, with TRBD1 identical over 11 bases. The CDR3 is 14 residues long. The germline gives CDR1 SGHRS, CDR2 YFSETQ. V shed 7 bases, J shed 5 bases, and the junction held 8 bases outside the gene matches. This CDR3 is CASRKDRGLDEQYF. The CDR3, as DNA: TGCGCCAGCCGCAAGGACAGGGGGCTGGACGAGCAGTACTTC.

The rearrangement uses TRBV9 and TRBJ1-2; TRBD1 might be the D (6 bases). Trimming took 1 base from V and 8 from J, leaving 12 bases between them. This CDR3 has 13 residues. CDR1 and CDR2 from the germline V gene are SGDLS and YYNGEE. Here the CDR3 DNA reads TGTGCCAGCAGCGTACCAGGGGTCGTCGGCTACACCTTC. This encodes CASSVPGVVGYTF.

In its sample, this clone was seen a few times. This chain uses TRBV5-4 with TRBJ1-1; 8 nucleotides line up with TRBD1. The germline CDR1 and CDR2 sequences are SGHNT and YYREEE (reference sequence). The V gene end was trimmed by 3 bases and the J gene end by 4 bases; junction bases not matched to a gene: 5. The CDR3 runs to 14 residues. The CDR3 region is CASSSTTGGTEAFF. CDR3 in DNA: TGTGCCAGCAGCTCGACCACAGGGGGCACTGAAGCTTTCTTT. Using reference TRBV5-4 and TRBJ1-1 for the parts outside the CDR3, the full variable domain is ETGVTQSPTHLIKTRGQQVTLRCSSQSGHNTVSWYQQALGQGPQFIFQYYREEENGRGNFPPRFSGLQFPNYSSELNVNALELDDSALYLCASSSTTGGTEAFFGQGTRLTVV.

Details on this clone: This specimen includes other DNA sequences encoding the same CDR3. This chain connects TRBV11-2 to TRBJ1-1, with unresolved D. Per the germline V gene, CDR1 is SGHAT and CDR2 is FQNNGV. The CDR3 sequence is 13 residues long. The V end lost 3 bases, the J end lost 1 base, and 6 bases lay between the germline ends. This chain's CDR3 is CASSLRQNTEAFF. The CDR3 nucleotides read TGTGCCAGCAGCTTGCGGCAGAACACTGAAGCTTTCTTT.

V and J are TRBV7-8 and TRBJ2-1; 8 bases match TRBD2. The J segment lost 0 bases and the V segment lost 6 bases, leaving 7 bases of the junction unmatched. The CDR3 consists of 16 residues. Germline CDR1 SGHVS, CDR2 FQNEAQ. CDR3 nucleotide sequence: TGTGCCAGCAGTAAAGTTGGGACTAGCTCCTACAATGAGCAGTTCTTC. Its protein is CASSKVGTSSYNEQFF.

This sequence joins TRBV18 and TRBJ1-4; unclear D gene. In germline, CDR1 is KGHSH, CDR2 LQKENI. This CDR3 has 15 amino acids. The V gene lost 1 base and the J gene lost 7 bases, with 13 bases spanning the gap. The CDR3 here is CASSPRNIPSEKLFF. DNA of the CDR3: TGTGCCAGCTCACCACGTAACATTCCAAGTGAAAAACTGTTTTTT.

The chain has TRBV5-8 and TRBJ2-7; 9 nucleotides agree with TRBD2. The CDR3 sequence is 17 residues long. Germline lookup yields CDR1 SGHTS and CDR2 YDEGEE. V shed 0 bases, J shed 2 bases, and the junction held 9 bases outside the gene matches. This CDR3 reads CASSLAVAGDWAYEQYV. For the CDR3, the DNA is TGTGCCAGCAGCTTGGCAGTAGCGGGAGATTGGGCCTACGAGCAGTACGTC.

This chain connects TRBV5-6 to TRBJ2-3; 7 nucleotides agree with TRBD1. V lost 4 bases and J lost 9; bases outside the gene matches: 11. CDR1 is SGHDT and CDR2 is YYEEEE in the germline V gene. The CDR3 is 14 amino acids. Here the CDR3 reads CASSPPRQGGTQYF. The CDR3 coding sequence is TGTGCCAGCAGCCCCCCCAGACAGGGCGGGACGCAGTATTTT.

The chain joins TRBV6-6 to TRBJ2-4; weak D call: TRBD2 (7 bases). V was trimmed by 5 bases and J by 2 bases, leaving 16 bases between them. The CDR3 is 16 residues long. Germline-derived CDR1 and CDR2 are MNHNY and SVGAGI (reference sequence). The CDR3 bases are TGTGCCAGCAGTCACAGGGCGGGGGCACCCAAAAACATTCAGTACTTC. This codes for CASSHRAGAPKNIQYF.

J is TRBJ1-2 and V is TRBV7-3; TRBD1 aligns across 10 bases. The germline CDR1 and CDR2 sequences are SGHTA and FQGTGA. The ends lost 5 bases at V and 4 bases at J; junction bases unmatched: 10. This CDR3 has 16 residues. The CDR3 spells CASSPLGTGAIYGYTF. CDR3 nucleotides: TGTGCCAGCAGCCCACTCGGGACAGGGGCGATCTATGGCTACACCTTC.

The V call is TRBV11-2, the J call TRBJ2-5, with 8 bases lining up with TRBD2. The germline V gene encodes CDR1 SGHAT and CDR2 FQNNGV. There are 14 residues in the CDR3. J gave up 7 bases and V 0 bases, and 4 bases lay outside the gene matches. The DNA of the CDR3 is TGTGCCAGCAGCTTAGACACCCGGGGGGGGACCCAGTACTTC. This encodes CASSLDTRGGTQYF.

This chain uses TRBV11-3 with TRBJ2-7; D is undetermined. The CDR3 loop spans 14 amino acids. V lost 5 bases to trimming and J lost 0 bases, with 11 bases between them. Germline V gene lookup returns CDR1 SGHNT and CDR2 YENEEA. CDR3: CASSPARSSYEQYV. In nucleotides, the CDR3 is TGTGCCAGCAGCCCCGCCAGGAGCTCCTACGAGCAGTACGTC.

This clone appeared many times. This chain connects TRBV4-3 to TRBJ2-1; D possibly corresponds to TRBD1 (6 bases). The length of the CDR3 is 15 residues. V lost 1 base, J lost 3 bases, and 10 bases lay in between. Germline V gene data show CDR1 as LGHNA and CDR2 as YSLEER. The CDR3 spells CASSQGVTGYNEQFF. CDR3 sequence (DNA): TGCGCCAGCAGCCAAGGGGTGACAGGCTACAATGAGCAGTTCTTC.

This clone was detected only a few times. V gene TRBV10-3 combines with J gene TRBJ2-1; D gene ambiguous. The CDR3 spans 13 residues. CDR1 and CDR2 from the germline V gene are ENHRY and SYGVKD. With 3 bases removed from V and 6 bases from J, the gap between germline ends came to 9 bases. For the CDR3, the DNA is TGTGCCATCAGTGACGGCCTTTCCAATGAGCAGTTCTTC. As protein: CAISDGLSNEQFF.

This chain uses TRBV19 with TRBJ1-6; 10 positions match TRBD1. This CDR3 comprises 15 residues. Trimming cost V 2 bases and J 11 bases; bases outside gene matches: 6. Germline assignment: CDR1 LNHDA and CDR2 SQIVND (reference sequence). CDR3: CASSITGTGDPPLHF. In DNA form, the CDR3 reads TGTGCCAGTAGTATAACCGGGACAGGGGATCCACCCCTCCACTTT.

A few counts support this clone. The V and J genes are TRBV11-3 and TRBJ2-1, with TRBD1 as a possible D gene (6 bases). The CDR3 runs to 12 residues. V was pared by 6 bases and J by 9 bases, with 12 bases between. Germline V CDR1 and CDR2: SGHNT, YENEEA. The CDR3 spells CASSLLGGEQFF. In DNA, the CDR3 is TGTGCCAGCAGTTTACTAGGGGGTGAGCAGTTCTTC. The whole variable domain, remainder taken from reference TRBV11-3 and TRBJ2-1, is EAGVVQSPRYKIIEKKQPVAFWCNPISGHNTLYWYLQNLGQGPELLIRYENEEAVDDSQLPKDRFSAERLKGVDSTLKIQPAELGDSAVYLCASSLLGGEQFFGPGTRLTVL.

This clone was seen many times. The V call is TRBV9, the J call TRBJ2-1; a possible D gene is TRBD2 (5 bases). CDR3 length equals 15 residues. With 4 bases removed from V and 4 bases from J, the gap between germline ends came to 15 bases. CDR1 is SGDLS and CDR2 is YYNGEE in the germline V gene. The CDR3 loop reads CASSLEGGGYNEQFF. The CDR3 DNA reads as TGTGCCAGCAGCCTTGAGGGCGGAGGTTACAATGAGCAGTTCTTC.

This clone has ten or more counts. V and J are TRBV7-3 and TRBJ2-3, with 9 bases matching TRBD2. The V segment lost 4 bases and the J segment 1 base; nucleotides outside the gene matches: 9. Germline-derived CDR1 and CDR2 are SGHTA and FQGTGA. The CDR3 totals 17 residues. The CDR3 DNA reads TGTGCCAGCAGCTCAAGGAGAAGGACTAGCGGCACAGATACGCAGTATTTT. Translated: CASSSRRRTSGTDTQYF.